Below are 10 T cell receptor beta chains sequenced from a single sample in a study of blood T cell repertoires in COVID-19. Clones were sequenced by immunoSEQ multiplex PCR, and TCRdb holds only the in-frame ones, with some missing. The profile shows around 160,000 clones, roughly 76% of them singletons. Sequenced sample: peripheral blood. These receptors all come from a human donor with acute or convalescent COVID-19. The donor label of this sample is uncertain.

The chain combines TRBV7-2 with TRBJ1-2, with D unclear. Between the trimmed V and J ends, which lost 3 bases and 6 bases, there was a span of 11 bases. Per germline, CDR1 SGHTA and CDR2 FQGNSA. The length of the CDR3 is 13 residues. The CDR3 DNA is TGTGCCAGCAGCTTCCTCCTCCCCCATGGCTACACCTTC. Translating it yields CASSFLLPHGYTF.

The CDR3 protein is CASRGADQPQHF. CDR3 bases: TGTGCCTCCCGGGGGGCTGATCAGCCCCAGCATTTT. The chain uses TRBV19 and TRBJ1-5; tentative D call: TRBD1 (6 bases). The germline V and J ends were trimmed by 11 bases and 5 bases, with 13 bases remaining between them. Per germline, CDR1 LNHDA and CDR2 SQIVND (reference sequence). This CDR3 contains 12 residues.

In nucleotides, the CDR3 is TGCGCCAGCAGCCCAGGACAGTATGGCTACACCTTC. The encoded protein is CASSPGQYGYTF. V usage is TRBV5-1 and J usage is TRBJ1-2, with D possibly being TRBD1 (6 bases). This CDR3 has 12 residues. V shed 4 bases and J shed 5 bases, with 9 bases lying between them. Germline values: CDR1 SGHRS, CDR2 YFSETQ.

This clone has a handful of counts. CDR3 nucleotide sequence: TGTGCCAGCACTCCAAGTGGGGAGTACGAGCAGTACTTC. Translated: CASTPSGEYEQYF. The chain couples TRBV6-6 to TRBJ2-7; perhaps TRBD2 as D (5 bases). V was trimmed by 7 bases and J by 4 bases, leaving 14 bases between them. Looked up from germline, CDR1 is MNHNY and CDR2 is SVGAGI (reference sequence). The CDR3 spans 13 residues.

The rearrangement links TRBV2 to TRBJ2-5; a possible D gene is TRBD2 (6 bases). This CDR3 has 16 amino acids. Germline CDR1 reads SNHLY; CDR2 reads FYNNEI. V lost 7 bases and J 7 bases, leaving 25 bases between the germline ends. This CDR3 reads CASIRSEGSLGGTQYF. CDR3 sequence (DNA): TGTGCCAGCATTAGATCGGAGGGGTCGCTCGGTGGGACCCAGTACTTC. The full variable domain, rest sourced from reference TRBV2 and TRBJ2-5, is EPEVTQTPSHQVTQMGQEVILRCVPISNHLYFYWYRQILGQKVEFLVSFYNNEISEKSEIFDDQFSVERPDGSNFTLKIRSTKLEDSAMYFCASIRSEGSLGGTQYFGPGTRLLVL.

This clone has a single count. V and J are TRBV2 and TRBJ1-2, with D unresolved. The CDR3 has 14 amino acids. Trimming took off 8 bases at V and 8 bases at J, with 21 bases between the two ends. Germline V gives CDR1 SNHLY, CDR2 FYNNEI. CDR3 sequence: CASGGGIGGGGYTF. CDR3 DNA: TGTGCCAGCGGAGGAGGGATAGGCGGCGGGGGCTACACCTTC. Full variable domain (remainder filled in from reference TRBV2 and TRBJ1-2): EPEVTQTPSHQVTQMGQEVILRCVPISNHLYFYWYRQILGQKVEFLVSFYNNEISEKSEIFDDQFSVERPDGSNFTLKIRSTKLEDSAMYFCASGGGIGGGGYTFGSGTRLTVV.

The chain recombines TRBV4-2 with TRBJ2-3, with 7 bases aligning to TRBD2. This CDR3 spans 15 amino acids. V lost 4 bases, J lost 4 bases, and 8 bases stayed unmatched. Germline V gene lookup returns CDR1 LGHNA and CDR2 YNFKEQ. CDR3 loop: CASSRQTSIADTQYF. In nucleotides, the CDR3 is TGTGCCAGCAGCCGCCAGACTAGCATTGCAGATACGCAGTATTTT.

The V call is TRBV3-1 (or the pseudogene TRBV3-2), the J call TRBJ2-2; TRBD2 matches at 8 bases. The CDR3 sequence is 18 residues long. V shed 4 bases, J shed 0 bases, and the junction held 10 bases outside the gene matches. Per the germline V gene, CDR1 is LGHDT and CDR2 is YNNKEL (reference sequence). The CDR3 is CASSPPMGLGPNTGELFF. Written as DNA, the CDR3 is TGTGCCAGCAGCCCCCCCATGGGACTAGGCCCGAACACCGGGGAGCTGTTTTTT.

CDR3 coding DNA: TGTGCCAGCAGTTATAATTCCGGGGACAGGTCCTACGAGCAGTACTTC. Protein product: CASSYNSGDRSYEQYF. The rearrangement joins TRBV6-5 to TRBJ2-7; 8 bases align to TRBD1. Germline V gene sequence: CDR1 MNHEY, CDR2 SVGAGI. The CDR3 length is 16 residues. V trimming: 3 bases; J trimming: 1 base; junction bases outside the gene matches: 8.

V and J are TRBV7-2 and TRBJ2-3; 12 bases are shared with TRBD2. CDR1 and CDR2 (germline): SGHTA, FQGNSA. This CDR3 has 14 amino acids. V lost 3 bases, J lost 5 bases, and 0 bases stayed unmatched. This chain's CDR3 is CASSLGLAGDTQYF. The CDR3 nucleotides are TGTGCCAGCAGCTTGGGACTAGCGGGAGATACGCAGTATTTT.